Listed below are T cell receptor beta chains from one sample, sequenced in a study of read filtering for tumor transcriptome and immune sequencing. TCRdb re-analysed the reads in MiXCR, keeping a single row per CDR3 protein. The data hold roughly 82,000 distinct CDR3 sequences, with 12% observed a single time. Specimen: a population of CD138-negative cells sorted from bone marrow. The receptors were gathered from a donor at least 40 years old with multiple myeloma. Each CDR3 is given with its conserved first and last residue. The order of the fields is J gene, clone size, V gene, CDR3 protein. Clone size is not always given. Where it is, it says once, few, many or a class for expanded clones.

>TRBJ2-1|.|TRBV29-1
CSTSQGGFDNEQIF
>TRBJ2-3|many|TRBV5-1
CASSWDRQADTQYF
>TRBJ1-3|many|TRBV2
CASSSTASSGNTIYF
>TRBJ1-5|.|TRBV2
CATSGGPNSNQPQHF
>TRBJ2-5|few|TRBV3-1
CASAPSGGPETQYF
>TRBJ2-3|many|TRBV5-1
CASSSRPTDTQYF
>TRBJ2-3|many|TRBV7-3
CASSSRNTDTQYF
>TRBJ2-1|few|TRBV29-1
CSVDGQGDKQFF
>TRBJ2-2|many|TRBV7-9
CASRPGTGELFF
>TRBJ2-3|many|TRBV6-2/TRBV6-3
CASATGGTDTQYF
>TRBJ2-2|medium-sized|TRBV7-8
CASSTLVELFF
>TRBJ2-7|many|TRBV29-1
CSVALDSSYEQYF
>TRBJ2-5|many|TRBV12-3/TRBV12-4
CASSVTSGSVIGPQETQYF
>TRBJ2-1|many|TRBV5-1
CASSLTGSSSYNEQFF
>TRBJ1-1|few|TRBV12-5
CASGPLGTEASF
>TRBJ1-5|many|TRBV20-1
CSASSPEGRPQHF
>TRBJ2-7|many|TRBV18
CASSPGGQGVYEQYF
>TRBJ2-1|.|TRBV29-1
CSVEADYNEQFF
>TRBJ2-7|many|TRBV7-2
CASGTSGSLPYEQYF
>TRBJ2-3|many|TRBV6-2/TRBV6-3
CASGGQGTDTQYF
>TRBJ2-5|many|TRBV2
CASRTEGTETQYF
>TRBJ2-1|many|TRBV2
CASSVEREEQFF
>TRBJ2-7|many|TRBV28
CASSWGTLPYEQYF
>TRBJ1-5|many|TRBV6-2/TRBV6-3
CASSYDPYSGNQPQHF
>TRBJ2-1|many|TRBV6-2/TRBV6-3
CASCSSGRAPYNEQFF
>TRBJ2-5|many|TRBV5-1
CASSLESRAYQETQYF
>TRBJ1-5|.|TRBV6-2/TRBV6-3
CASSGQVNQPQHF